The 30 T cell receptor beta chains reported below all come from one sample, sequenced in a study of blood T cell repertoires in COVID-19. TCRdb's copy holds only in-frame clones and misses some; the assay was immunoSEQ multiplex PCR. The sample shows 200,000 to 300,000 clones, about 90% of them seen only once. The sample was peripheral blood. These receptors all stem from a woman aged 35 to 49 who had recovered from COVID-19.

V gene TRBV7-9 combines with J gene TRBJ1-2; 10 bases map to TRBD1. With V trimmed by 5 bases and J by 4 bases, 4 bases remained unmatched. The CDR3 sequence is 14 residues long. Germline values: CDR1 SEHNR, CDR2 FQNEAQ (reference sequence). CDR3 bases: TGTGCCAGCAGCCGGGACAGGGGCATCTATGGCTACACCTTC. It encodes CASSRDRGIYGYTF.

V gene TRBV29-1 combines with J gene TRBJ2-7, with D hard to call. Trimming pared 3 bases from V and 2 bases from J, leaving 8 bases between. CDR3 length equals 12 residues. CDR1 SQVTM and CDR2 ANQGSEA come from the germline V gene. The CDR3 here is CSVDLGAYEQYF. CDR3 in DNA: TGCAGCGTTGACCTTGGAGCCTACGAGCAGTACTTC.

This clone was picked up one time. V gene TRBV18 combines with J gene TRBJ1-2; no clear D. This CDR3 spans 15 amino acids. The V end lost 2 bases, the J end lost 4 bases, and 14 bases lay between the germline ends. CDR1 is KGHSH and CDR2 is LQKENI in the germline V gene. This CDR3 reads CASSPGSGFGYGYTF. CDR3 sequence (DNA): TGTGCCAGCTCACCAGGGTCGGGGTTCGGCTATGGCTACACCTTC.

This rearrangement joins TRBV20-1 to TRBJ2-1; TRBD2 aligns across 10 bases. The V gene end was trimmed by 3 bases and the J gene end by 3 bases; junction bases not matched to a gene: 5. The germline V gene encodes CDR1 DFQATT and CDR2 SNEGSKA (reference sequence). The CDR3 is 15 amino acids. The CDR3 DNA reads TGCAGTGCTAGTGTAGCGGGGGGCTACTACAATGAGCAGTTCTTC. It specifies CSASVAGGYYNEQFF.

The chain couples TRBV9 to TRBJ1-4; perhaps TRBD1 as D (5 bases). Per germline, CDR1 SGDLS and CDR2 YYNGEE. The germline V and J ends were trimmed by 0 bases and 4 bases, with 13 bases remaining between them. The CDR3 has 16 residues. Written as DNA, the CDR3 is TGTGCCAGCAGCGTAGGGGAGGGACGGATTAATGAAAAACTGTTTTTT. As protein: CASSVGEGRINEKLFF.

The CDR3 DNA reads as TGTGCCAGCAGCGGCGGGGGGGGACTAGGGAGGACCTACGAGCAGTACTTC. Amino acids: CASSGGGGLGRTYEQYF. The V and J genes are TRBV9 and TRBJ2-7, with 9 bases identical to TRBD2. Germline CDR1 and CDR2: SGDLS and YYNGEE. The CDR3 length is 17 residues. With 3 bases clipped from V and 2 bases from J, the junction kept 12 bases outside the gene matches.

The chain has TRBV4-3 and TRBJ1-6, with D unresolved. This CDR3 contains 13 residues. The ends were cut back, 3 bases at V and 14 bases at J, with 14 bases in the middle. CDR1 is LGHNA, CDR2 YSLEER, per germline. The CDR3 DNA sequence: TGCGCCAGCAGCCAGTCGAGGAGGGCGACCCTCCACTTT. Translating gives CASSQSRRATLHF.

The V and J genes are TRBV19 and TRBJ1-1; no clear D. The CDR3 totals 13 residues. V was trimmed by 3 bases and J by 1 base, leaving 6 bases between them. Germline-derived CDR1 and CDR2 are LNHDA and SQIVND (reference sequence). CDR3 region: CASSINRNTEAFF. CDR3 DNA: TGTGCCAGTAGTATTAATCGGAACACTGAAGCTTTCTTT.

This chain links TRBV10-2 with TRBJ2-7; 8 nucleotides agree with TRBD1. V was clipped by 8 bases and J by 2 bases; unmatched bases: 14. The germline gives CDR1 WSHSY, CDR2 SAAADI. CDR3 length: 16 residues. Here the CDR3 reads CASRDRSPVWPYEQYF. In DNA, the CDR3 is TGCGCCAGCCGGGACAGGTCCCCAGTTTGGCCCTACGAGCAGTACTTC.

The gene calls are TRBV20-1 and TRBJ2-2; perhaps TRBD2 as D (6 bases). CDR1 DFQATT and CDR2 SNEGSKA come from the germline V gene (reference sequence). The CDR3 consists of 11 residues. With 5 bases removed from V and 7 bases from J, the gap between germline ends came to 8 bases. The CDR3 spells CSAGGGGELFF. The DNA for the CDR3 is TGCAGTGCTGGGGGAGGCGGGGAGCTGTTTTTT.

Only a few counts were recorded for this clone. J is TRBJ1-2 and V is TRBV9; 9 bases line up with TRBD1. CDR3 length: 17 amino acids. V lost 4 bases and J lost 1; bases outside the gene matches: 11. CDR1 is SGDLS and CDR2 is YYNGEE in the germline V gene. The CDR3 region is CASSPGTGRGINYGYTF. The DNA of the CDR3 is TGTGCCAGCAGCCCCGGGACAGGGAGGGGGATTAACTATGGCTACACCTTC.

The gene calls are TRBV29-1 and TRBJ1-5; possibly TRBD1 for D (6 bases). V lost 4 bases and J lost 11, with 15 bases in between. The CDR3 has 12 residues. The germline V gene has CDR1 SQVTM and CDR2 ANQGSEA. The CDR3 DNA reads as TGCAGCGTTGGGGACACCGTAATTGCCCAGCATTTT. This translates into CSVGDTVIAQHF.

This sequence joins TRBV7-8 and TRBJ2-5; no clear D. Trimming removed 0 bases at V and 7 bases at J, with 15 bases between. The V gene's germline CDR1 is SGHVS and CDR2 FQNEAQ. The CDR3 consists of 15 residues. The CDR3 nucleotides are TGTGCCAGCAGCTTAGCGCGAACCCACGGTGTGACCCAGTACTTC. Translation gives CASSLARTHGVTQYF.

This clone was observed a handful of times. This chain connects TRBV10-3 to TRBJ2-7; 9 positions match TRBD1. CDR3 length: 14 residues. Germline CDR1 ENHRY, CDR2 SYGVKD. The V and J ends lost 4 bases and 5 bases, in that order; junction bases with no gene match: 6. CDR3 amino acids: CAISVQGALDEQYF. The CDR3 nucleotides are TGTGCCATCAGTGTACAGGGGGCTCTGGACGAGCAGTACTTC.

The rearrangement uses TRBV30 and TRBJ1-3; D is undetermined. V was pared by 3 bases and J by 3 bases, with 9 bases between. The CDR3 loop spans 13 amino acids. Germline V gene sequence: CDR1 GTSNPN, CDR2 SVGIG (reference sequence). CDR3 in DNA: TGTGCCTGGAGCCCTAAATATGGAAACACCATATATTTT. Translating it yields CAWSPKYGNTIYF.

The chain carries TRBV5-1 and TRBJ2-3; possible D gene TRBD1, 7 bases. Trimming pared 4 bases from V and 5 bases from J, leaving 20 bases between. The length of the CDR3 is 16 residues. Germline assignment: CDR1 SGHRS and CDR2 YFSETQ. CDR3 region: CASSASGRGAIDTQYF. For the CDR3, the DNA is TGCGCCAGCAGCGCTTCGGGCAGGGGGGCGATAGATACGCAGTATTTT.

The chain joins TRBV7-2 to TRBJ2-2, with 7 positions matching TRBD1. CDR3 size: 14 residues. From germline, CDR1 is SGHTA and CDR2 FQGNSA. V lost 5 bases to trimming and J lost 5 bases; unmatched junction nucleotides: 5. CDR3 loop: CASSKGAGTGELFF. The CDR3 nucleotides read TGTGCCAGCAGCAAGGGGGCTGGGACCGGGGAGCTGTTTTTT.

Notes on this clone: A junction boundary mismatches the germline segment, possibly from a read error. The chain is built from TRBV7-7 and TRBJ2-2; perhaps TRBD2 as D (7 bases). CDR1 is SSHAT and CDR2 is FNYEAQ in the germline V gene (reference sequence). The CDR3 is 15 amino acids. As DNA, the CDR3 is TGTGCTAGCAGCTTAGGGGGGGCGAACACCGGGGAGCTGTTTTTT. This translates into CASSLGGANTGELFF. Variable domain in full (rest from reference TRBV7-7 and TRBJ2-2): GAGVSQSPRYKVTKRGQDVTLRCDPISSHATLYWYQQALGQGPEFLTYFNYEAQPDKSGLPSDRFSAERPEGSISTLTIQRTEQRDSAMYRCASSLGGANTGELFFGEGSRLTVL.

The rearrangement joins TRBV9 to TRBJ1-1, with unresolved D. Germline V gene sequence: CDR1 SGDLS, CDR2 YYNGEE. The CDR3 has 14 residues. V lost 4 bases and J 2 bases, leaving 12 bases between the germline ends. In nucleotides, the CDR3 is TGTGCCAGCAGCACGCATACTCTAAACACTGAAGCTTTCTTT. This translates into CASSTHTLNTEAFF.

This CDR3 reads CASSRSSGANVLTF. The CDR3 DNA sequence: TGCGCCAGCAGCCGTAGCTCTGGGGCCAACGTCCTGACTTTC. The chain has TRBV4-3 and TRBJ2-6, with no clear D. Germline-derived CDR1 and CDR2 are LGHNA and YSLEER. The CDR3 loop spans 14 amino acids. V lost 4 bases and J lost 0, with 4 bases in between.

This chain links TRBV7-9 with TRBJ1-3; D gene uncertain. The CDR3 contains 13 residues. The germline V gene has CDR1 SEHNR and CDR2 FQNEAQ (reference sequence). Between the trimmed V and J ends, which lost 0 bases and 6 bases, there was a span of 6 bases. This CDR3 reads CASSLARLNTIYF. CDR3 bases: TGTGCCAGCAGCTTAGCGCGTCTAAACACCATATATTTT.

The gene calls are TRBV7-2 and TRBJ2-5; TRBD1 aligns across 8 bases. This CDR3 comprises 16 residues. CDR1 is SGHTA and CDR2 is FQGNSA in the germline V gene. With V trimmed by 5 bases and J by 4 bases, 12 bases remained unmatched. The CDR3 loop is CASSTLATGTGETQYF. The DNA of the CDR3 is TGTGCCAGCAGCACCCTTGCTACCGGGACAGGAGAGACCCAGTACTTC.

The rearrangement uses TRBV10-1 and TRBJ1-1; TRBD1 matches 10 bases. Germline V CDR1 and CDR2: WNHNN, SYGVQD (reference sequence). The J segment lost 4 bases and the V segment lost 6 bases, leaving 8 bases of the junction unmatched. The CDR3 covers 15 residues. CDR3 residues: CASSPQGQGFTEAFF. The CDR3 DNA follows: TGCGCCAGCAGCCCTCAGGGACAGGGGTTCACTGAAGCTTTCTTT.

The rearrangement joins TRBV19 to TRBJ1-6, with 7 positions matching TRBD1. This CDR3 has 12 amino acids. Germline V gives CDR1 LNHDA, CDR2 SQIVND (reference sequence). V lost 8 bases to trimming and J lost 8 bases; unmatched junction nucleotides: 3. The CDR3 bases are TGTGCCAGTGGGGACAGCTATTCACCCCTCCACTTT. This translates into CASGDSYSPLHF. The whole variable domain, filled in from reference TRBV19 and TRBJ1-6, reads DGGITQSPKYLFRKEGQNVTLSCEQNLNHDAMYWYRQDPGQGLRLIYYSQIVNDFQKGDIAEGYSVSREKKESFPLTVTSAQKNPTAFYLCASGDSYSPLHFGNGTRLTVT.

The chain carries TRBV19 and TRBJ2-1, with 8 bases lining up with TRBD2. CDR3 size: 13 residues. Germline values: CDR1 LNHDA, CDR2 SQIVND (reference sequence). After removal of 4 bases from V and 9 bases from J, the junction contained 5 bases not matched to a gene. The CDR3 nucleotides are TGTGCCAGTAGTACGGGGGGGCCTGCTGAGCAGTTCTTC. The encoded protein is CASSTGGPAEQFF.

This chain joins TRBV3-1 (or the pseudogene TRBV3-2) and TRBJ1-4; weak D call: TRBD1 (5 bases). This CDR3 contains 18 residues. CDR1 is LGHDT and CDR2 is YNNKEL in the germline V gene (reference sequence). V lost 3 bases to trimming and J lost 4 bases, with 21 bases between them. CDR3 bases: TGTGCCAGCAGCCACCCCATAGGGCAGGGTGGGAATAATGAAAAACTGTTTTTT. This translates into CASSHPIGQGGNNEKLFF.

This clone has a single count. The chain joins TRBV7-6 to TRBJ2-7, with 8 positions matching TRBD1. V shed 3 bases, J shed 5 bases, and the junction held 15 bases outside the gene matches. This CDR3 has 17 amino acids. CDR1 SGHVS and CDR2 FNYEAQ come from the germline V gene. In DNA, the CDR3 is TGTGCCAGCAGCTTGGGGTATGGGGCAGGGGGCCGCAACGAGCAGTACTTC. Translated, it gives CASSLGYGAGGRNEQYF.

V usage is TRBV24-1 and J usage is TRBJ2-1; 9 bases agree with TRBD1. The germline gives CDR1 KGHDR, CDR2 SFDVKD. The V gene end was trimmed by 2 bases and the J gene end by 10 bases; junction bases not matched to a gene: 17. The CDR3 has 18 amino acids. For the CDR3, the DNA is TGTGCCACCAGTGATTCGGGAATAGGACAGGGGAGTCGGGTGGAGCAGTTCTTC. Its protein product is CATSDSGIGQGSRVEQFF.

This clone has a single count. CDR3 protein: CASSPAGAYNEQFF. As DNA, the CDR3 is TGTGCCAGCAGCCCAGCGGGGGCGTACAATGAGCAGTTCTTC. The rearrangement uses TRBV11-2 and TRBJ2-1; 8 positions agree with TRBD2. The CDR3 sequence is 14 residues long. J lost 4 bases, V lost 5 bases, and 4 bases had no gene match. Germline-derived CDR1 and CDR2 are SGHAT and FQNNGV.

V is TRBV19 and J is TRBJ1-1; tentative D call: TRBD1 (5 bases). This CDR3 is built from 14 residues. The germline V and J ends were trimmed by 0 bases and 11 bases, with 16 bases remaining between them. Germline CDR1 and CDR2: LNHDA and SQIVND (reference sequence). The DNA for the CDR3 is TGTGCCAGTAGTATAGATCCCCTGCAGGGCAGGGCTTTCTTT. It encodes CASSIDPLQGRAFF.